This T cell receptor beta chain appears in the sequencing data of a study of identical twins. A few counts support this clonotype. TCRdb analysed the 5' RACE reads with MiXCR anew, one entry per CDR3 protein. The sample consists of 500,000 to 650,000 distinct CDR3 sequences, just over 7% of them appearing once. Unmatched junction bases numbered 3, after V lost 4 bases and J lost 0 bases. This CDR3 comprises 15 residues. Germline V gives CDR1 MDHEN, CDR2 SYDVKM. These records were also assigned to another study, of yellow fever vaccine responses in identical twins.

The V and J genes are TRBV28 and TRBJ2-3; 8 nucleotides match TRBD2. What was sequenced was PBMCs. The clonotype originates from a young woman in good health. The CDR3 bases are TGTGCCAGCAGTTACGAGCGGGAGAGCACAGATACGCAGTATTTT. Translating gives CASSYERESTDTQYF.